The rows below give T cell receptor beta chains drawn from one sample of a study of T-cell reconstitution after alpha-beta-depleted transplantation in children. TCRdb independently ran MiXCR on the PCR reads; one entry per CDR3 protein. The table lists hundreds of thousands of distinct CDR3 sequences, approximately 13% of them singletons, with roughly 2.3% in the top ten. The sequences come from PBMCs, mostly from graft donor cells, collected 360 days after TCRalphabeta/CD19-depleted stem cell transplant. The receptors originated from a male patient younger than 18 who had a stem cell transplant for acute myeloid leukemia, so the T cells may come from the graft donor. The CDR3 runs from the conserved cysteine through the conserved F or W. The order of the fields is J gene, D gene, V gene, clone size, CDR3 DNA, CDR3 protein. A D gene is named only where the DNA matches it firmly. The size entry is marked missing in some rows and otherwise reads once, few, many or a size class.

TRBJ2-7,NA,TRBV20-1,NA,TGCAGTGCTAGAAAGGCGAAAGGAACTTACTACGAGCAGTACTTC,CSARKAKGTYYEQYF
TRBJ2-1,NA,TRBV6-5,few,TGTGCCAGCAGTTACTATTCAGGGACTGAGCAGTTCTTC,CASSYYSGTEQFF
TRBJ2-7,NA,TRBV19,NA,TGTGCCAGTAGTATGGGTGAACGTCCTTCCTACGAGCAGTACTTC,CASSMGERPSYEQYF
TRBJ1-6,NA,TRBV7-9,NA,TGTGCCAGCCGCCTAGGGGACGTCCCCAATTCACCCCTCCACTTT,CASRLGDVPNSPLHF
TRBJ2-5,NA,TRBV7-6,few,TGTGCCAGCAGCTTAGAGGGGTACCGACTATACCAAGAGACCCAGTACTTC,CASSLEGYRLYQETQYF
TRBJ2-1,NA,TRBV20-1,few,TGCAGTGCTAGTGTGCGGGGGCGAGTTGGGAATGAGCAGTTCTTC,CSASVRGRVGNEQFF
TRBJ2-5,TRBD1,TRBV18,many,TGTGCCAGCTCACTGGACAGGGGGCCAGAGACCCAGTACTTC,CASSLDRGPETQYF
TRBJ2-1,NA,TRBV6-1,NA,TGTGCCAGCAGTACCACGGAGGTAATTGGGTCCTACAATGAGCAGTTCTTC,CASSTTEVIGSYNEQFF
TRBJ2-7,NA,TRBV19,NA,TGTGCCAGTAGTCCACGGGACATGATAACCTACGAGCAGTACTTC,CASSPRDMITYEQYF
TRBJ2-5,TRBD2,TRBV12-3/TRBV12-4,NA,TGTGCCAGCACCCCACTAGCGGGAGGAGAGACCCAGTACTTC,CASTPLAGGETQYF
TRBJ1-1,TRBD1,TRBV18,few,TGTGCCAGCTCAATTTTAACAGGGGGTTCACACACTGAAGCTTTCTTT,CASSILTGGSHTEAFF
TRBJ2-5,NA,TRBV20-1,NA,TGCAGTGCAACGGGGGGCGAAGAGACCCAGTACTTC,CSATGGEETQYF
TRBJ2-5,TRBD1,TRBV10-2,many,TGCGCCAGCAGTGAGCCAGGACAGGGGCCAAACTTC,CASSEPGQGPNF
TRBJ2-1,TRBD1,TRBV6-5,few,TGTGCCAGCAGTTACCTCCGCCTGGACAGGGTATTGAATGAGCAGTTCTTC,CASSYLRLDRVLNEQFF
TRBJ2-7,TRBD1,TRBV6-4,NA,TGTGCCAGCAGTGACGGGACAGCCCTCTCCTACGAGCAGTACTTC,CASSDGTALSYEQYF
TRBJ1-4,TRBD1,TRBV7-9,NA,TGTGCCAGCAGCTACAGGGGAGGAGATGAAAAACTGTTTTTT,CASSYRGGDEKLFF
TRBJ2-2,NA,TRBV5-1,few,TGCGCCAGCAGCGATGATAGTAGGGGGGGCACCGGGGAGCTGTTTTTT,CASSDDSRGGTGELFF
TRBJ2-7,TRBD2,TRBV24-1,few,TGTGCCACCAGTGGCCCCTTAGCGGGAGGGCATTACGAGCAGTACTTC,CATSGPLAGGHYEQYF
TRBJ2-6,TRBD1,TRBV3-1,once,TGTGCCAGCAGCCAAGTCGGGACAGGGGGCTCTGGGGCCAACGTCCTGACTTTC,CASSQVGTGGSGANVLTF
TRBJ2-7,NA,TRBV7-3,few,TGTGCCAGCAGCGTTGCCCATGACCGGGACATATACTTC,CASSVAHDRDIYF
TRBJ2-7,TRBD2,TRBV3-1,many,TGTGCCAGCAGCCAACGGCGGGAGGGTAGGCACGAGCAGTACTTC,CASSQRREGRHEQYF